Each of the 20 T cell receptor beta chains below was sequenced from the same sample in a study of shared clonotypes between healthy human individuals (dated by TCRdb to between 2020 and 2021). CD8 naive samples consisted of CD45RO-negative cells that were positively selected for CCR7, yielding a CD45RA+CCR7+ population without TemRA cells. The method behind the library was the immunoSEQ multiplex PCR assay. TCRdb took this table from immuneACCESS and kept in-frame rearrangements with V and J called. Such tables lack part of the clones; where checked against another copy, unresolved V genes explain under half of the gap, and the rest is unexplained. Within this sample are approximately 2,200,000 clones, with approximately 94% of them counted one time only. The top ten clones comprise more than 1.5% of the sample. Material for sequencing was naive CD8+ T cells from PBMCs. The cell subset or site label here, explained by the study, means: CD45RA+CCR7+. The receptors shown here come from a man in his late teens or twenties in good health. Some clones in this sample may be carry-over from other donors' samples.

V gene TRBV9 combines with J gene TRBJ2-1; tentative D call: TRBD2 (5 bases). This CDR3 is built from 15 residues. V gave up 3 bases and J gave up 5 bases, with 15 bases separating them. Germline CDR1 and CDR2: SGDLS and YYNGEE. In nucleotides, the CDR3 is TGTGCCAGCAGCGCCGGGATCTCCCCTAACAATGAGCAGTTCTTC. It codes for CASSAGISPNNEQFF.

The gene calls are TRBV5-1 and TRBJ2-1; D gene uncertain. Germline V gene sequence: CDR1 SGHRS, CDR2 YFSETQ. The CDR3 is made up of 15 amino acids. The V and J ends lost 0 bases and 7 bases respectively, with 14 bases between them. The CDR3 reads CASSLARLEGNEQFF. CDR3 coding DNA: TGCGCCAGCAGCTTGGCCCGGCTAGAAGGGAATGAGCAGTTCTTC.

This rearrangement joins TRBV27 to TRBJ2-2, with 11 bases lining up with TRBD2. V was clipped by 6 bases and J by 5 bases; unmatched bases: 11. Per the germline V gene, CDR1 is MNHEY and CDR2 is SMNVEV (reference sequence). The CDR3 is 17 residues long. The CDR3 spells CASRIGTSGLRTGELFF. The DNA for the CDR3 is TGTGCCAGCAGAATCGGGACTAGCGGATTGAGGACCGGGGAGCTGTTTTTT.

The chain is built from TRBV7-8 and TRBJ2-1; tentatively, D is TRBD2 (5 bases). The CDR3 sequence is 20 residues long. The V and J ends lost 2 bases and 2 bases respectively, with 25 bases between them. CDR1 and CDR2 from the germline V gene are SGHVS and FQNEAQ. The CDR3: CASSLSGSPYPVYTYNEQFF. Here the CDR3 DNA reads TGTGCCAGCAGCTTATCGGGATCCCCCTACCCCGTGTATACCTACAATGAGCAGTTCTTC.

The CDR3 spells CAWGDRGNYGYTF. CDR3 bases: TGTGCCTGGGGAGATCGAGGAAACTATGGCTACACCTTC. The genes are TRBV30 and TRBJ1-2, with unresolved D. CDR1 GTSNPN and CDR2 SVGIG come from the germline V gene (reference sequence). Trimming pared 5 bases from V and 2 bases from J, leaving 12 bases between. The CDR3 loop spans 13 amino acids.

This chain links TRBV27 with TRBJ1-4; TRBD1 matches 9 bases. V lost 4 bases, J lost 8 bases, and 8 bases stayed unmatched. Germline lookup yields CDR1 MNHEY and CDR2 SMNVEV (reference sequence). This CDR3 contains 15 residues. CDR3 protein: CASSSPTGGEEKLFF. The CDR3 nucleotides are TGTGCCAGCAGTTCCCCGACAGGGGGAGAGGAAAAACTGTTTTTT.

J is TRBJ2-5 and V is TRBV27, with D tentatively TRBD1 or TRBD2 (5 bases each). The ends were cut back, 4 bases at V and 5 bases at J, with 11 bases in the middle. In germline, CDR1 is MNHEY, CDR2 SMNVEV (reference sequence). This CDR3 spans 13 amino acids. The CDR3 loop reads CASSWVEGETQYF. The CDR3 coding sequence is TGTGCCAGCAGTTGGGTTGAGGGGGAGACCCAGTACTTC.

The rearrangement joins TRBV5-1 to TRBJ1-1; D unresolved. The CDR3 extends over 13 amino acids. Trimming removed 5 bases at V and 5 bases at J, with 13 bases between. Germline V gene lookup returns CDR1 SGHRS and CDR2 YFSETQ. In DNA, the CDR3 is TGCGCCAGCAGAGGAGCTGTGGGTACTGAAGCTTTCTTT. Residues: CASRGAVGTEAFF.

This sequence joins TRBV5-1 and TRBJ2-2, with TRBD2 matching 13 bases. V lost 4 bases, J lost 8 bases, and 8 bases stayed unmatched. This CDR3 contains 16 residues. Germline V gene data show CDR1 as SGHRS and CDR2 as YFSETQ. The CDR3 coding sequence is TGCGCCAGCAGCATCACTAGCGGGAGGGATCCGGGGGAGCTGTTTTTT. Its protein product is CASSITSGRDPGELFF.

This chain connects TRBV9 to TRBJ2-7; TRBD1 is a possible D gene (6 bases). The CDR3 extends over 14 amino acids. Between the trimmed V and J ends, which lost 4 bases and 0 bases, there was a span of 11 bases. The germline CDR1 and CDR2 sequences are SGDLS and YYNGEE. CDR3 sequence (DNA): TGTGCCAGCAGCTCCGGACAGAGCTCCTACGAGCAGTACTTC. Its protein product is CASSSGQSSYEQYF.

The chain uses TRBV4-1 and TRBJ1-5; TRBD1 might be the D (6 bases). The CDR3 runs 15 residues. Germline assignment: CDR1 MGHRA and CDR2 YSYEKL. Trimming removed 1 base from V and 7 bases from J, with 14 bases in between. CDR3: CASSQAAGARQPQHF. The CDR3 nucleotides are TGCGCCAGCAGCCAAGCAGCAGGGGCACGGCAGCCCCAGCATTTT.

V usage is TRBV27 and J usage is TRBJ1-2; D unresolved. The CDR3 has 16 residues. Trimming left V 2 bases short and J 7 bases short, with 20 bases between. Germline assignment: CDR1 MNHEY and CDR2 SMNVEV (reference sequence). CDR3 in DNA: TGTGCCAGCAGTTTAATTCTCGGAGGAGGAATTGGTGGCTACACCTTC. Translating gives CASSLILGGGIGGYTF.

The chain uses TRBV19 and TRBJ1-1; 8 nucleotides agree with TRBD1. The CDR3 is 14 residues long. V lost 5 bases and J lost 3; bases outside the gene matches: 5. Germline assignment: CDR1 LNHDA and CDR2 SQIVND (reference sequence). CDR3 residues: CASSFRGRYTEAFF. CDR3 DNA sequence: TGTGCCAGTAGTTTCAGGGGGCGGTACACTGAAGCTTTCTTT.

This clone appeared a single time. V gene TRBV11-2 combines with J gene TRBJ2-1, with 8 bases that match TRBD2. The length of the CDR3 is 14 residues. The germline V gene has CDR1 SGHAT and CDR2 FQNNGV. J was trimmed by 10 bases and V by 5 bases; bases with no gene match: 10. The CDR3 loop is CASSPRTSWGEQFF. In DNA, the CDR3 is TGTGCCAGCAGCCCCAGGACTAGCTGGGGCGAGCAGTTCTTC.

The V call is TRBV11-2, the J call TRBJ2-7, with 12 bases lining up with TRBD2. V gave up 5 bases and J gave up 0 bases; unmatched junction bases: 5. In germline, CDR1 is SGHAT, CDR2 FQNNGV. The CDR3 sequence is 16 residues long. CDR3 coding DNA: TGTGCCAGCAGCGTAACGACTAGCGGGAGCTCCTACGAGCAGTACTTC. Its translation is CASSVTTSGSSYEQYF.

The chain links TRBV2 to TRBJ1-2; D gene uncertain. This CDR3 comprises 15 residues. Germline values: CDR1 SNHLY, CDR2 FYNNEI. V was pared by 1 base and J by 4 bases, with 13 bases between. CDR3 sequence: CASSEDFVPFYGYTF. In DNA form, the CDR3 reads TGTGCCAGCAGTGAAGATTTCGTACCTTTCTATGGCTACACCTTC.

The chain joins TRBV7-8 to TRBJ2-7; D unresolved. The germline V gene encodes CDR1 SGHVS and CDR2 FQNEAQ. The CDR3 is made up of 14 amino acids. V shed 1 base and J shed 5 bases, with 12 bases lying between them. CDR3 sequence: CASSLGGPSNEQYF. The CDR3 DNA follows: TGTGCCAGCAGCTTAGGCGGCCCCTCTAACGAGCAGTACTTC.

V gene TRBV9 combines with J gene TRBJ2-3, with TRBD2 matching over 8 bases. Germline trimming cut 4 bases from V and 4 bases from J; bases unmatched to any gene: 8. Germline V CDR1 and CDR2: SGDLS, YYNGEE. The CDR3 has 15 amino acids. CDR3 in amino acids: CASSPSGSPADTQYF. Here the CDR3 DNA reads TGTGCCAGCAGCCCGAGCGGGAGTCCCGCAGATACGCAGTATTTT.

The chain joins TRBV29-1 to TRBJ2-2, with D possibly matching TRBD1 (6 bases). Per germline, CDR1 SQVTM and CDR2 ANQGSEA. The CDR3 runs to 14 residues. Trimming removed 4 bases at V and 7 bases at J, with 16 bases between. CDR3 in amino acids: CSVVIQGRDGELFF. The CDR3 DNA reads as TGCAGCGTTGTTATACAGGGCCGGGACGGGGAGCTGTTTTTT.

This clone showed up just a few times. This sequence joins TRBV7-8 and TRBJ1-2; 8 bases agree with TRBD1. With V trimmed by 2 bases and J by 4 bases, 9 bases remained unmatched. The germline V gene encodes CDR1 SGHVS and CDR2 FQNEAQ. The CDR3 spans 16 residues. In nucleotides, the CDR3 is TGTGCCAGCAGCTTAATTCAGACAGGGGTGCCCTATGGCTACACCTTC. It encodes CASSLIQTGVPYGYTF.